The TCR gamma chain under discussion was sequenced for a study of intestinal T cells in coeliac disease (dated by TCRdb to 2020 to 2022). Background on the whole study: In the TRG cohort, coeliac patients were much younger than controls, with a mean age of around 15 years compared with about 55 years. The TCR-delta (TRD) cohort comprised duodenal biopsies from approximately 11 coeliac disease patients and approximately 11 non-coeliac controls. A second, larger TCR-gamma (TRG) cohort comprised duodenal biopsies from roughly 31 coeliac disease patients and more than 20 non-coeliac controls. General findings and caveats noted by the study authors: All 22 biopsies in training were correctly classified by TRD kmer-based clustering, and a leave-one-out accuracy of around 91% was reported. FFPE-derived DNA was found to be relatively degraded, and loss of a proportion of TCR sequences in each sample was likely caused by this degradation. A significant age difference was observed between coeliac and control groups, although significant classification was not yielded by an age-split analysis. Repeated CDR3 amino acid sequences could not be distinguished from PCR duplicates in the analysis. Clustering based on TRG put most of the roughly 54 biopsies (about 94%) in the right class, and the reported leave-one-out accuracy was 87%.

To prepare the library, multiplex PCR was applied. The reads were generated on an Ion Torrent PGM. TRG repertoires were amplified from approximately 220 ng of biopsy DNA using the LymphoTrack kit, whose primers carry Illumina adapters. TRG amplicons were cleaned up with AMPure XP beads, measured on a 2100 Bioanalyzer, and combined in equimolar amounts. Sequencing of TRG libraries was performed on an Ion PGM instrument. Regarding the original processing steps: Reads in which more than 10% of nucleotides fell below the per-patient third-quartile quality score were removed with FastX. IMGT/HighV-QUEST was used to align the reads, assigning V, D and J genes, identifying CDR3 regions and assessing functionality. After the sequences were translated into amino acids, every sequence predicted to be non-functional was thrown out. The CDR3s were broken into kmers both with and without positional annotation, PCA was run on the kmer frequencies, and the samples were clustered using every one of the 1023 combinations of PCs 1-10. Leave-one-out cross-validation was used to validate the classification, with parameters re-optimised on the remaining samples in each round. Shannon diversity was calculated using the vegan R package from repeated random subsamples equal to the lowest read count. TCRdb reran clone calling on the public reads with CATT; rows sharing one DNA sequence were then combined. The V and J calls were determined by TCRdb, not by the authors. The sample yields approximately 650 gamma-chain clones; 40% to 65% were counted once. Roughly 18% of the sample goes to the ten largest clones.

The germline V gene gives CDR1 as EGSNGY and CDR2 as YDSYNSKV. The cysteine opens and the phenylalanine closes a CDR3 of 9 amino acids. The read is trimmed to its CDR3 DNA, 27 bases read in frame from base 1. As to this clone: Its antigen target is currently unknown. The junction shows a germline mismatch at one end, possibly a read error.

Genomic DNA was extracted with the QIAamp DNA FFPE tissue kit from ten 5-um FFPE scrolls per case. Classification of coeliac disease based on the TCR repertoire was tested using fully anonymised formalin-fixed paraffin-embedded duodenal biopsies that were surplus to diagnostic needs. This TCR derives from a human donor with celiac disease. The sample taken for sequencing was a duodenal biopsy. The sequence links TRGV2 to TRGJ1 or TRGJ2. Here is the DNA: TGTGCCACCTGGAAAAGAAACGTCTTT. Its protein reads: CATWKRNVF.